This T cell receptor beta chain was found in a study of blood T cell repertoires in COVID-19. Turning to the study itself: COVID-19 samples from acute and convalescent phases originated in the United States, Italy and Spain.

Original methodology: The assay estimated nucleated cells by amplifying reference gene primers. Sequencing used immunoSEQ multiplex PCR; TCRdb keeps in-frame clones, though not all of them. V and J calls plus clone size are reproduced from that table; the DNA served to infer D and trimming. The table has around 380,000 clones, 81% seen once; the top ten hold about 1%. Trimming cost V 6 bases and J 2 bases, with 8 bases left between them. The germline gives CDR1 GTSNPN, CDR2 SVGIG (reference sequence). The CDR3 covers 12 residues. The sample taken for sequencing was peripheral blood. The TCR originated in a human donor with acute or convalescent COVID-19. The donor label of this sample is uncertain. The gene calls are TRBV30 and TRBJ1-5; D perhaps matches TRBD1 (6 bases). In DNA form, the CDR3 reads TGTGCCTGCCGACAGGGCAATCAGCCCCAGCATTTT. It codes for CACRQGNQPQHF.